These T cell receptor beta chains were read from a single sample in a study of control samples from healthy donors and cancer patients. Data came from immunoSEQ multiplex PCR; TCRdb stores just in-frame clones and leaves some out. The table records roughly 400,000 clones, 75% to 95% of them present only once. Material: PBMCs. Every receptor here comes from a man in his forties with head and neck cancer. CDR3s include the opening cysteine and the closing phenylalanine or tryptophan. A D gene is named only where the DNA matches it firmly. The listing skips clone size in some rows; elsewhere it reads once, few, many or a size class.

clone_size	d_call	v_call	j_call	cdr3_aa	cdr3_nt
.	.	TRBV27	TRBJ2-7	CASRRNGGTYYEQYF	TGTGCCAGCAGACGAAACGGGGGTACGTACTACGAGCAGTACTTC
.	.	TRBV5-1	TRBJ2-2	CASAEGRELFF	TGCGCCAGCGCTGAGGGACGGGAGCTGTTTTTT
.	.	TRBV5-1	TRBJ1-5	CASSLGQGINQPQHF	TGCGCCAGCAGCTTGGGGCAGGGGATCAATCAGCCCCAGCATTTT
.	.	TRBV24-1	TRBJ2-1	CATSDRGYEQFF	TGTGCCACCAGTGACAGGGGCTATGAGCAGTTCTTC
.	TRBD2	TRBV6-2/TRBV6-3	TRBJ2-3	CASSYDYLAGGPTDTQYF	TGTGCCAGCAGTTATGACTATCTAGCGGGGGGTCCCACAGATACGCAGTATTTT
.	.	TRBV7-8	TRBJ1-1	CASSLSAGAETEAFF	TGTGCCAGCAGCTTATCCGCGGGGGCAGAAACTGAAGCTTTCTTT
.	.	TRBV15	TRBJ2-6	CATSRDLTSGANVLTF	TGTGCCACCAGCAGAGATCTAACGTCTGGGGCCAACGTCCTGACTTTC
once	.	TRBV20-1	TRBJ1-5	CSASSRGRNQPQHF	TGCAGTGCTAGTAGTAGGGGACGCAATCAGCCCCAGCATTTT
many	.	TRBV2	TRBJ2-1	CASKVSLYNEQFF	TGTGCCAGCAAAGTGAGTCTGTACAATGAGCAGTTCTTC
.	.	TRBV18	TRBJ2-1	CASSRVTSNEQFF	TGTGCCAGCTCACGCGTGACTAGCAATGAGCAGTTCTTC
.	.	TRBV27	TRBJ1-1	CASFGRGDKTEAFF	TGTGCCAGCTTTGGCCGGGGGGATAAAACTGAAGCTTTCTTT
.	.	TRBV5-6	TRBJ1-1	CASSRPGGHTEAFF	TGTGCCAGCAGCCGGCCCGGGGGACACACTGAAGCTTTCTTT
.	.	TRBV29-1	TRBJ1-1	CSVEMSGAAEAFF	TGCAGCGTTGAAATGTCGGGGGCTGCTGAAGCTTTCTTT
.	.	TRBV27	TRBJ1-1	CASSLLYDNTEAFF	TGTGCCAGCAGTTTATTGTATGACAACACTGAAGCTTTCTTT
.	TRBD1	TRBV5-1	TRBJ2-7	CASREGTGRAYEQYF	TGCGCCAGCAGAGAGGGGACAGGGAGAGCCTACGAGCAGTACTTC
.	.	TRBV5-6	TRBJ2-7	CASSSSPGDQDEQYF	TGTGCCAGCAGCTCCTCCCCGGGGGATCAGGACGAGCAGTACTTC
.	.	TRBV6-5	TRBJ1-6	CASTRRTGYNSPLHF	TGTGCCAGCACCCGCCGGACGGGCTATAATTCACCCCTCCACTTT
.	TRBD1	TRBV9	TRBJ2-7	CASSPRTGGSYEQYF	TGTGCCAGCAGCCCGCGGACAGGGGGCTCCTACGAGCAGTACTTC
once	.	TRBV20-1	TRBJ1-1	CSASEGMNTEAFF	TGCAGTGCTAGTGAAGGGATGAACACTGAAGCTTTCTTT
.	TRBD1	TRBV9	TRBJ1-3	CASSVEPDRAGNTIYF	TGTGCCAGCAGCGTAGAACCCGACAGGGCTGGAAACACCATATATTTT
.	.	TRBV13	TRBJ2-7	CASSLGGYSYEQYF	TGTGCCAGCAGCTTAGGCGGTTACAGCTACGAGCAGTACTTC
.	.	TRBV7-9	TRBJ1-3	CASRYSGNTIYF	TGTGCCAGCAGGTACTCTGGAAACACCATATATTTT
.	TRBD2	TRBV7-9	TRBJ2-5	CASSIRPGLAGVFGETQYF	TGTGCCAGCAGCATCCGACCGGGACTAGCGGGAGTTTTTGGTGAGACCCAGTACTTC
few	TRBD2	TRBV27	TRBJ2-1	CASSIDPTSGISSYNEQFF	TGTGCCAGCAGCATAGACCCTACTAGCGGGATTAGCTCCTACAATGAGCAGTTCTTC
.	TRBD2	TRBV6-1	TRBJ2-1	CASSAPSGSYPSSYNEQFF	TGTGCCAGCAGTGCACCTAGCGGGAGTTATCCGAGCTCCTACAATGAGCAGTTCTTC
.	TRBD1	TRBV29-1	TRBJ2-7	CSVEVTGGTLVEQYF	TGCAGCGTTGAAGTGACAGGGGGAACCCTAGTCGAGCAGTACTTC
.	.	TRBV28	TRBJ1-4	CASSLSEKLFF	TGTGCCAGCAGTTTATCAGAGAAACTGTTTTTT
.	TRBD1	TRBV6-2/TRBV6-3	TRBJ1-5	CASSPTFRDREWPQHF	TGTGCCAGCAGCCCTACTTTCCGGGACAGGGAATGGCCCCAGCATTTT
.	.	TRBV12-5	TRBJ2-5	CASGLGQKPLETQYF	TGTGCTAGTGGTCTCGGACAGAAACCTTTAGAGACCCAGTACTTC
.	.	TRBV5-1	TRBJ1-4	CASSTEGATNEKLFF	TGCGCCAGCAGCACCGAGGGGGCAACTAATGAAAAACTGTTTTTT
few	TRBD2	TRBV11-2	TRBJ2-7	CASSSTSGSTYEQYF	TGTGCCAGCAGCTCAACTAGCGGGAGTACCTACGAGCAGTACTTC
.	.	TRBV11-3	TRBJ2-4	CASSLLANIQYF	TGTGCCAGCAGCTTGTTAGCGAACATTCAGTACTTC
.	.	TRBV6-2/TRBV6-3	TRBJ2-7	CASSYLALKDYEQYF	TGTGCCAGCAGTTACTTGGCACTAAAAGACTACGAGCAGTACTTC
.	TRBD1	TRBV28	TRBJ1-6	CASSLRQGAGSPLHF	TGTGCCAGCAGTTTGCGACAGGGAGCGGGTTCACCCCTCCACTTT
.	.	TRBV29-1	TRBJ2-3	CSVEKRGEGTDTQYF	TGCAGCGTTGAAAAGAGGGGGGAAGGCACAGATACGCAGTATTTT
.	.	TRBV7-3	TRBJ2-3	CASSPQGGTAYRDTQYF	TGTGCCAGCAGCCCCCAAGGCGGGACGGCTTATAGGGATACGCAGTATTTT
.	.	TRBV4-3	TRBJ1-5	CASSQEGRQPQHF	TGCGCCAGCAGCCAAGAGGGACGACAGCCCCAGCATTTT
.	.	TRBV27	TRBJ2-7	CASRWGAGGSYEQYF	TGTGCCAGCAGGTGGGGCGCAGGTGGATCCTACGAGCAGTACTTC
.	.	TRBV27	TRBJ2-2	CASTRTGTGELFF	TGTGCCAGCACGAGGACGGGCACCGGGGAGCTGTTTTTT
.	TRBD1	TRBV5-4	TRBJ2-1	CASSWGQAEQFF	TGTGCCAGCAGCTGGGGACAGGCTGAGCAGTTCTTC
.	.	TRBV6-5	TRBJ2-1	CASSYVDEQFF	TGTGCCAGCAGTTACGTCGATGAGCAGTTCTTC
.	.	TRBV9	TRBJ2-7	CASSVGSTGGGYEQYF	TGTGCCAGCAGCGTAGGATCGACAGGAGGAGGCTACGAGCAGTACTTC
few	.	TRBV6-5	TRBJ2-3	CASSSAGTRVGDTQYF	TGTGCCAGCAGTTCGGCCGGGACCAGGGTTGGGGATACGCAGTATTTT
.	TRBD2	TRBV18	TRBJ2-7	CASSPGRPKAAGVDEQYF	TGTGCCAGCTCACCGGGGCGACCCAAGGCAGCGGGAGTAGACGAGCAGTACTTC
.	.	TRBV4-3	TRBJ2-7	CASSQGRSYEQYF	TGCGCCAGCAGCCAGGGACGGTCCTACGAGCAGTACTTC
.	.	TRBV7-9	TRBJ1-2	CASSSRFRVRYGYTF	TGTGCCAGCAGCTCCCGGTTTAGGGTAAGGTATGGCTACACCTTC
.	.	TRBV24-1	TRBJ2-2	CATSDSVFSGVAGELFF	TGTGCCACCAGCGACAGTGTTTTTTCTGGGGTGGCCGGGGAGCTGTTTTTT
.	.	TRBV10-3	TRBJ2-3	CAISFTTGRATDTQYF	TGTGCCATCAGTTTTACGACCGGGCGGGCCACAGATACGCAGTATTTT
.	TRBD1	TRBV7-2	TRBJ1-2	CASSYNRGSHYGYTF	TGTGCCAGCAGCTACAACAGGGGTTCTCACTATGGCTACACCTTC
.	.	TRBV12-3/TRBV12-4	TRBJ2-5	CASRNIQETQYF	TGTGCCAGCAGGAATATCCAAGAGACCCAGTACTTC
.	.	TRBV28	TRBJ2-4	CASSLKSQGKNIQYF	TGTGCCAGCAGTTTAAAATCGCAAGGCAAAAACATTCAGTACTTC
.	.	TRBV7-9	TRBJ2-7	CASSHASSGDEQYF	TGTGCCAGCAGCCACGCCTCTTCCGGCGACGAGCAGTACTTC
.	TRBD1	TRBV6-5	TRBJ1-2	CASRRGQVDGYTF	TGTGCCAGCAGACGCGGACAGGTAGATGGCTACACCTTC
once	.	TRBV2	TRBJ2-7	CARQTGTYEQYF	TGTGCCAGACAAACAGGGACCTACGAGCAGTACTTC
.	.	TRBV12-2	TRBJ1-5	CASRLEGESNQPQHF	TGTGCAAGTCGCTTAGAGGGGGAGAGCAATCAGCCCCAGCATTTT
.	.	TRBV15	TRBJ1-5	CATSRGGRITQPQHF	TGTGCCACCAGCAGAGGGGGTCGTATCACCCAGCCCCAGCATTTT
.	.	TRBV7-3	TRBJ1-1	CASSPHKNTEAFF	TGTGCCAGCAGCCCCCACAAGAACACTGAAGCTTTCTTT
.	TRBD1	TRBV9	TRBJ1-6	CASSGQGQSSYNSPLHF	TGTGCCAGCAGCGGACAGGGACAGAGCTCCTATAATTCACCCCTCCACTTT
.	.	TRBV6-5	TRBJ2-7	CASTQGKGEQYF	TGTGCCAGCACTCAGGGGAAGGGCGAGCAGTACTTC